The rows below give T cell receptor beta chains drawn from one sample of a study of cytomegalovirus exposure and HLA in healthy donors. Sequencing used immunoSEQ multiplex PCR; TCRdb keeps in-frame clones, though not all of them. The sample shows 200,000 to 300,000 clones, about 86% of them seen only once. The material sequenced was PBMCs. The receptors shown here come from a man between 18 and 35 years old in good health and CMV-seronegative. The CDR3 runs from the conserved cysteine through the conserved F or W. Fields, in order: clone size, D gene, J gene, V gene, CDR3 DNA, CDR3 protein. The D gene is left open where the match is weak. Size values are once, few and many counts, or a class for expanded clones, and some rows have none.

-,TRBD1,TRBJ1-2,TRBV28,TGTGCCAGCAGAGGACAGGGGGCTGTCACCTTC,CASRGQGAVTF
-,-,TRBJ2-7,TRBV9,TGTGCCAGCAGCCCTGGAACTAGCCTTCCCTACGAGCAGTACTTC,CASSPGTSLPYEQYF
-,-,TRBJ2-7,TRBV27,TGTGCCAGCAGTTCAACCGGACAGAACTACGAGCAGTACTTC,CASSSTGQNYEQYF
few,-,TRBJ1-1,TRBV27,TGTGCCAGCAGTCCGTACCCAGGGAACACTGAAGCTTTCTTT,CASSPYPGNTEAFF
once,-,TRBJ2-5,TRBV5-4,TGTGCCAGCAGCGGAACTAGTCAGCGAGAGACCCAGTACTTC,CASSGTSQRETQYF
-,-,TRBJ1-5,TRBV27,TGTGCCAGCAGTTCCAGGGTTGGCCAGCCCCAGCATTTT,CASSSRVGQPQHF
-,-,TRBJ1-2,TRBV7-2,TGTGCCGGCTGGAGGGGGGGCCCCATAGGCTACACCTTC,CAGWRGGPIGYTF
-,TRBD1,TRBJ1-1,TRBV4-3,TGCGCCAGCGGATCCGGGACAGTTAACACTGAAGCTTTCTTT,CASGSGTVNTEAFF
few,-,TRBJ2-3,TRBV28,TGTGCCAGCAGTTCCTCCAGCGGTACTGGCACAGATACGCAGTATTTT,CASSSSSGTGTDTQYF
-,-,TRBJ2-6,TRBV6-1,TGTGCCAGCAGTGAGAAAGGGGCGAGAATCTCTGGGGCCAACGTCCTGACTTTC,CASSEKGARISGANVLTF
-,-,TRBJ2-2,TRBV5-4,TGTGCCAGCAGCTTGGGGGTTCGTGGACAGACAAGGTCCGGGGAGCTGTTTTTT,CASSLGVRGQTRSGELFF
-,-,TRBJ2-6,TRBV18,TGTGCCAGCTCACCACCGACCGGGGGGCTCTCTGGGGCCAACGTCCTGACTTTC,CASSPPTGGLSGANVLTF
-,TRBD1,TRBJ2-7,TRBV20-1,TGCAGTGCTACGACAGGGGACGAGCAGTACTTC,CSATTGDEQYF
-,-,TRBJ1-1,TRBV12-5,TGTGCTAGTGGTTTGGCCGAGGGAACTTTCTTT,CASGLAEGTFF
-,-,TRBJ2-7,TRBV5-1,TGCGCCAGCAGCTTCGGGGGAACCTACGAGCAGTACTTC,CASSFGGTYEQYF
-,TRBD2,TRBJ2-1,TRBV10-2,TGCGCCAGCACTCCGTTACCGGGACTAGCGGGTCGCAATGAGCAGTTCTTC,CASTPLPGLAGRNEQFF
few,-,TRBJ1-6,TRBV6-5,TGTGCCAGCAGCAGGGGTTCACCCCTCCACTTT,CASSRGSPLHF
few,TRBD2,TRBJ2-2,TRBV10-3,TGTGCCACCGGGGGGGCGAACACCGGGGAGCTGTTTTTT,CATGGANTGELFF
-,TRBD2,TRBJ2-7,TRBV5-1,TGCGCCAGCAGACAGGGGCTAGCGGGGGTCTACGAGCAGTACTTC,CASRQGLAGVYEQYF
-,TRBD2,TRBJ2-3,TRBV4-1,TGCGCCAGCAGCCAAGATCGAACTAGCGGGGGCCGGCAGTATTTT,CASSQDRTSGGRQYF
-,-,TRBJ1-5,TRBV2,TGTGCCAGCAGCCAAAGGGCGGGACGGCACAATCAGCCCCAGCATTTT,CASSQRAGRHNQPQHF
-,TRBD1,TRBJ1-3,TRBV28,TGTGCCAGCAGTCTGACAGGGACCTCTGGAAACACCATATATTTT,CASSLTGTSGNTIYF
-,TRBD2,TRBJ2-5,TRBV6-1,TGTGCCAGCAGTCAAGGACTAGCGGTGTACCAAGAGACCCAGTACTTC,CASSQGLAVYQETQYF
-,-,TRBJ1-1,TRBV4-1,TGCGCCAGCAGCCAAGACCAGGGGAACACTGAAGCTTTCTTT,CASSQDQGNTEAFF
-,-,TRBJ1-3,TRBV6-1,TGTGCCAGCAGTGTTGGAGGGACCTTCTCTGGAAACACCATATATTTT,CASSVGGTFSGNTIYF
-,TRBD2,TRBJ2-7,TRBV4-1,TGCGCCAGCAGCCAGGGACTAGCGGCCGCCTACGAGCAGTACTTC,CASSQGLAAAYEQYF
-,-,TRBJ1-5,TRBV28,TGTGCCAGCAGTTTAATGGCAAAGGGGGACAGCAATCAGCCCCAGCATTTT,CASSLMAKGDSNQPQHF
-,-,TRBJ1-6,TRBV2,TGTGCCAGCAGTGATCTAGGAAATAATTCACCCCTCCACTTT,CASSDLGNNSPLHF
-,TRBD2,TRBJ2-1,TRBV27,TGTGCCAGCAGACAAGCGGGGGCCTTAACTTGGGAGCAGTTCTTC,CASRQAGALTWEQFF
-,TRBD1,TRBJ2-7,TRBV14,TGTGCCAGCAGTACTACCGGGACAGTCACTTACGAGCAGTACTTC,CASSTTGTVTYEQYF
-,-,TRBJ2-5,TRBV7-7,TGTGCTAGCAGCCCACAGGGCATTGGGGAGACCCAGTACTTC,CASSPQGIGETQYF
-,-,TRBJ1-2,TRBV4-3,TGCGCCAGCAGCCAAGATAGGAGGGTTTCTGGCTACACCTTC,CASSQDRRVSGYTF
-,-,TRBJ1-4,TRBV5-1,TGCGCCAGCAGCGGGGGCACGGTCAATGAAAAACTGTTTTTT,CASSGGTVNEKLFF
-,-,TRBJ1-3,TRBV18,TGTGCCAGCTCGCCAGGGAGCCCCGGAAACACCATATATTTT,CASSPGSPGNTIYF
-,-,TRBJ2-5,TRBV11-2,TGTGCCAGCAGCCTGGGGGGGCAATCGGAGACCCAGTACTTC,CASSLGGQSETQYF
-,TRBD1,TRBJ2-7,TRBV4-3,TGCGCCAGCAGCCCAGGGACAGGAGGAACTTACTCCTACGAGCAGTACTTC,CASSPGTGGTYSYEQYF
-,TRBD1,TRBJ2-6,TRBV7-2,TGTGCCAGCAGCTCGAACAGGGGAGCCAACGTCCTGACTTTC,CASSSNRGANVLTF
once,-,TRBJ1-4,TRBV9,TGTGCCAGCACCGCTGGGGGGGCCCGTAATGAAAAACTGTTTTTT,CASTAGGARNEKLFF
-,-,TRBJ1-3,TRBV7-9,TGTGCCAGCAGCTTTCTATACTCTGGAAACACCATATATTTT,CASSFLYSGNTIYF
-,-,TRBJ1-2,TRBV4-3,TGCGCCAGCAGCCCCTCCTGGGGCGAGGATGGCTACACCTTC,CASSPSWGEDGYTF
-,-,TRBJ2-1,TRBV5-6,TGTGCCAGCATAGGACAGATGGGAGAGCAGTTCTTC,CASIGQMGEQFF
few,-,TRBJ2-7,TRBV28,TGTGCCTCTCAAGGGGGCGGGGAGAGCTCGGAGCAGTACTTC,CASQGGGESSEQYF